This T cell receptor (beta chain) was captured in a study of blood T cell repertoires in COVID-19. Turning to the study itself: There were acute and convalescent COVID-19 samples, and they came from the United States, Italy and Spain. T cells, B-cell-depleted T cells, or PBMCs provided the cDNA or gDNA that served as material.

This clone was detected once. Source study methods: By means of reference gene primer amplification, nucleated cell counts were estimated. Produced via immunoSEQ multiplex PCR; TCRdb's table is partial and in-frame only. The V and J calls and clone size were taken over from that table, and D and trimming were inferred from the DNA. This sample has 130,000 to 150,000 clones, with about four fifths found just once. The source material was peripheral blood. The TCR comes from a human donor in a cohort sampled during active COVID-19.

The CDR3 coding sequence is TGTGCCAGCAGCTTACGGATGATGGGACAGGCCAACACTGAAGCTTTCTTT. Translation gives CASSLRMMGQANTEAFF. V is TRBV6-2 or TRBV6-3 and J is TRBJ1-1; 8 positions agree with TRBD1. Germline values: CDR1 MNHEY, CDR2 SVGEGT. The CDR3 spans 17 residues. V lost 6 bases and J lost 2; bases outside the gene matches: 14.